These 30 T cell receptor beta chains share one sample of origin, sequenced in a study of blood T cells in healthy people across ages. Next came a second PCR, run for roughly 7 to 12 cycles, which used a sample-barcoded 5' primer along with a J-beta primer mix. One entry per CDR3 protein results from TCRdb running MiXCR on the 5' RACE reads. The sample holds roughly 1.9 million distinct CDR3 sequences, about 39% seen once. The sequenced material came from blood. Every receptor here comes from a human donor in good health.

The gene calls are TRBV5-1 and TRBJ2-3; D gene unclear. V was pared by 6 bases and J by 4 bases, with 21 bases between. Germline CDR1 SGHRS, CDR2 YFSETQ. This CDR3 contains 16 residues. The CDR3 nucleotides are TGCGCCAGCAACCTCTTAAGGGAACCATCGTCAGATACGCAGTATTTT. Encoded protein: CASNLLREPSSDTQYF.

The rearrangement links TRBV5-1 to TRBJ1-2; D perhaps matches TRBD1 (5 bases). The CDR3 runs to 15 residues. Germline V CDR1 and CDR2: SGHRS, YFSETQ. The germline V and J ends were trimmed by 4 bases and 2 bases, with 15 bases remaining between them. CDR3 sequence (DNA): TGCGCCAGCAGCCGGGACGGGGTAGGCAACTATGGCTACACCTTC. Translated: CASSRDGVGNYGYTF.

This clonotype was observed a few times. This sequence joins TRBV7-8 and TRBJ1-2; no firm D call. This CDR3 is built from 14 residues. Germline loops: CDR1 SGHVS, CDR2 FQNEAQ. Trimming left V 1 base short and J 6 bases short, with 12 bases between. CDR3 DNA: TGTGCCAGCAGCTTAGGAGCGGTCGTGGATGGCTACACCTTC. Translating gives CASSLGAVVDGYTF.

The table lists this clonotype with a count of one. The V and J genes are TRBV10-3 and TRBJ1-6; TRBD1 matches at 8 bases. Germline V gene sequence: CDR1 ENHRY, CDR2 SYGVKD. CDR3 size: 13 residues. The V gene end was trimmed by 8 bases and the J gene end by 5 bases; junction bases not matched to a gene: 2. CDR3 in amino acids: CAIQDRDNSPLHF. CDR3 in DNA: TGTGCCATCCAGGACAGGGATAATTCACCCCTCCACTTT.

This chain uses TRBV9 with TRBJ2-3, with D tentatively TRBD2 (7 bases). The CDR3 length is 15 residues. Trimming left V 7 bases short and J 4 bases short, with 19 bases between. CDR1 and CDR2 (germline): SGDLS, YYNGEE. The CDR3, as DNA: TGTGCCAGCGGCCCATCCGGGGGGCTCCCAGATACGCAGTATTTT. Its protein is CASGPSGGLPDTQYF.

This clonotype was counted a few times. The chain carries TRBV20-1 and TRBJ2-3; possibly TRBD2 for D (6 bases). This CDR3 is built from 15 residues. V lost 0 bases and J lost 8, with 18 bases in between. Looked up from germline, CDR1 is DFQATT and CDR2 is SNEGSKA (reference sequence). CDR3 nucleotides: TGCAGTGCTAGAGATCGAGGCGGGGCCAGGACTACGCAGTATTTT. It translates to CSARDRGGARTTQYF.

The chain couples TRBV9 to TRBJ2-3; no firm D call. V lost 2 bases, J lost 6 bases, and 7 bases lay in between. This CDR3 is built from 12 residues. CDR1 is SGDLS, CDR2 YYNGEE, per germline. CDR3 loop: CASSVNRDTQYF. The DNA of the CDR3 is TGTGCCAGCAGCGTTAATCGTGATACGCAGTATTTT.

This clonotype was recorded at least ten times. The chain joins TRBV12-3 or TRBV12-4 to TRBJ2-7; D assignment may be TRBD1 or TRBD2 (7 bases each). This CDR3 contains 15 residues. Trimming stripped 3 bases from V and 1 base from J, with 13 bases between. The CDR3 protein is CASSLGQRESYEQYF. CDR3 nucleotides: TGTGCCAGCAGTTTGGGACAGCGGGAATCCTACGAGCAGTACTTC.

This clonotype occurred a few times. The rearrangement uses TRBV13 and TRBJ1-1; unclear D gene. The CDR3 has 12 amino acids. CDR1 PRHDT and CDR2 FYEKMQ come from the germline V gene (reference sequence). The V end was cut by 7 bases, the J end by 1 base, with 7 bases between. CDR3 loop: CASKGGNTEAFF. DNA of the CDR3: TGTGCCAGCAAGGGCGGGAACACTGAAGCTTTCTTT.

The rearrangement joins TRBV20-1 to TRBJ2-4, with D perhaps being TRBD1 or TRBD2 (5 bases each). Trimming shortened V by 3 bases and J by 1 base, and 13 bases separated the two germline ends. The CDR3 has 15 residues. Per germline, CDR1 DFQATT and CDR2 SNEGSKA (reference sequence). CDR3 loop: CSASDQGVAKNIQYF. In nucleotides, the CDR3 is TGCAGTGCTAGTGATCAGGGAGTTGCCAAAAACATTCAGTACTTC.

This chain's CDR3 is CASSSHTVNEQFF. The CDR3 nucleotides are TGTGCCAGCAGTTCACATACCGTAAATGAGCAGTTCTTC. The J gene is TRBJ2-1, the V gene TRBV12-3 or TRBV12-4; D is uncertain. This CDR3 region has 13 residues. V shed 4 bases and J shed 7 bases, with 11 bases lying between them.

This sequence joins TRBV7-3 and TRBJ1-1; unclear D gene. CDR1 is SGHTA, CDR2 FQGTGA, per germline. The V end lost 6 bases, the J end lost 5 bases, and 13 bases lay between the germline ends. CDR3 length equals 13 residues. DNA for the CDR3: TGTGCCAGCAGGACAAATTTTAGAACTGAAGCTTTCTTT. Translation gives CASRTNFRTEAFF.

This chain's CDR3 is CASSSWVHTQYF. In DNA form, the CDR3 reads TGTGCCAGCAGCTCCTGGGTTCATACGCAGTATTTT. The V call is TRBV7-2, the J call TRBJ2-3; D gene ambiguous. The CDR3 spans 12 residues. V dropped 4 bases and J dropped 7 bases, with 9 bases sitting between them. Germline CDR1 reads SGHTA; CDR2 reads FQGNSA.

The V gene is TRBV5-1, the J gene TRBJ1-5, with D hard to call. V was shortened by 1 base and J by 0 bases, with 5 bases between the two germline ends. The CDR3 consists of 14 residues. Germline CDR1 and CDR2: SGHRS and YFSETQ. CDR3 sequence: CASSLFPSNQPQHF. Here the CDR3 DNA reads TGCGCCAGCAGCTTGTTTCCTAGCAATCAGCCCCAGCATTTT.

This clonotype came up a few times. The chain has TRBV12-5 and TRBJ1-2; the match to TRBD1 covers 7 bases. Trimming removed 2 bases from V and 1 base from J; junction bases left unmatched: 13. The CDR3 has 18 residues. Germline V gene sequence: CDR1 LGHNT, CDR2 FRNRAP. The CDR3, as DNA: TGTGCTAGTGGTTTGATAGTGGAGGGGACAGAGTTTAACTATGGCTACACCTTC. Its protein is CASGLIVEGTEFNYGYTF. Based on the CDR3 plus reference TRBV12-5 and TRBJ1-2, the full variable domain is DARVTQTPRHKVTEMGQEVTMRCQPILGHNTVFWYRQTMMQGLELLAYFRNRAPLDDSGMPKDRFSAEMPDATLATLKIQPSEPRDSAVYFCASGLIVEGTEFNYGYTFGSGTRLTVV.

This clonotype was counted only a few times. The rearrangement uses TRBV30 and TRBJ1-5; a possible D gene is TRBD1 (5 bases). Trimming pared 2 bases from V and 5 bases from J, leaving 16 bases between. CDR1 is GTSNPN and CDR2 is SVGIG in the germline V gene (reference sequence). The CDR3 spans 15 residues. The CDR3 reads CAWSSGGGVHQPQHF. The CDR3 nucleotides are TGTGCCTGGAGTTCAGGTGGAGGGGTGCATCAGCCCCAGCATTTT.

This chain links TRBV20-1 with TRBJ1-5; D unresolved. Germline loops: CDR1 DFQATT, CDR2 SNEGSKA (reference sequence). The CDR3 is made up of 11 amino acids. The CDR3 protein is CSVGLDQPQHF. CDR3 sequence (DNA): TGCAGCGTTGGACTTGATCAGCCCCAGCATTTT.

This clonotype was seen only a few times. The chain couples TRBV12-3 or TRBV12-4 to TRBJ1-2, with a weak D call TRBD1 (6 bases). Deletions cut 6 bases from V and 1 base from J, with 12 bases between. The CDR3 loop spans 14 amino acids. The CDR3 loop is CASRPGTYNYGYTF. In DNA form, the CDR3 reads TGTGCCAGCAGGCCCGGGACATATAACTATGGCTACACCTTC.

The rearrangement links TRBV14 to TRBJ2-3; D possibly corresponds to TRBD2 (5 bases). V dropped 2 bases and J dropped 1 base, with 13 bases sitting between them. The CDR3 totals 16 residues. CDR1 is SGHDN, CDR2 FVKESK, per germline. CDR3 DNA sequence: TGTGCCAGCAGCCAATTGCCGGGGAGCCGCACAGATACGCAGTATTTT. This gives the protein CASSQLPGSRTDTQYF.

This clonotype has a count of ten or more. The chain couples TRBV27 to TRBJ1-2; possibly TRBD1 for D (6 bases). The V and J ends lost 0 bases and 4 bases respectively, with 15 bases between them. The CDR3 has 16 residues. Germline V gene lookup returns CDR1 MNHEY and CDR2 SMNVEV (reference sequence). CDR3 bases: TGTGCCAGCAGTTTATCGCCTACAGGGAACTTCTATGGCTACACCTTC. Its protein is CASSLSPTGNFYGYTF.

The chain is built from TRBV7-2 and TRBJ2-6; tentative D call: TRBD2 (5 bases). V lost 4 bases and J lost 0, with 7 bases in between. This CDR3 spans 15 amino acids. Per the germline V gene, CDR1 is SGHTA and CDR2 is FQGNSA. The CDR3: CASSSDYSGANVLTF. The CDR3 DNA reads TGTGCCAGCAGCTCTGACTACTCTGGGGCCAACGTCCTGACTTTC.

This clonotype was recorded a few times. V and J are TRBV20-1 and TRBJ2-1; D is possibly TRBD1 or TRBD2 (5 bases each). Per the germline V gene, CDR1 is DFQATT and CDR2 is SNEGSKA (reference sequence). The V end was cut by 0 bases, the J end by 15 bases, with 18 bases between. CDR3 length: 13 amino acids. The CDR3 protein is CSARDQGVGVGFF. CDR3 nucleotides: TGCAGTGCTAGAGATCAGGGAGTGGGAGTTGGGTTCTTC.

Here the CDR3 DNA reads TGTGCCAGCAGATCTCGGACGAGGGAGCCCCAGCATTTT. Translated, it gives CASRSRTREPQHF. The V call is TRBV6-5, the J call TRBJ1-5, with unresolved D. The CDR3 has 13 residues. The germline CDR1 and CDR2 sequences are MNHEY and SVGAGI. V gave up 6 bases and J gave up 8 bases, with 14 bases separating them.

This clonotype was recorded a few times. V gene TRBV28 combines with J gene TRBJ2-5, with no clear D. The length of the CDR3 is 14 residues. Germline lookup yields CDR1 MDHEN and CDR2 SYDVKM. The V gene lost 6 bases and the J gene lost 3 bases, with 14 bases spanning the gap. CDR3 nucleotide sequence: TGTGCCAGCAGCCCGCCCCCGACAAAAGAGACCCAGTACTTC. Encoded protein: CASSPPPTKETQYF.

The chain has TRBV20-1 and TRBJ2-1; 14 positions match TRBD2. The CDR3 sequence is 19 residues long. The germline CDR1 and CDR2 sequences are DFQATT and SNEGSKA (reference sequence). After removal of 3 bases from V and 3 bases from J, the junction contained 13 bases not matched to a gene. The CDR3 spells CSARPPGTSGGTYYNEQFF. CDR3 in DNA: TGCAGTGCTAGGCCTCCGGGGACTAGCGGGGGAACCTACTACAATGAGCAGTTCTTC.

The chain carries TRBV30 and TRBJ2-1; D not certain. V shed 0 bases and J shed 9 bases, with 3 bases lying between them. Germline assignment: CDR1 GTSNPN and CDR2 SVGIG (reference sequence). This CDR3 contains 10 residues. CDR3 DNA sequence: TGTGCCTGGAGTGTAACTGAGCAGTTCTTC. Translated, it gives CAWSVTEQFF.

The J gene is TRBJ2-5, the V gene TRBV20-1, with 10 bases fitting TRBD2. CDR1 and CDR2 (germline): DFQATT, SNEGSKA (reference sequence). J gave up 4 bases and V 5 bases, and 7 bases lay outside the gene matches. The length of the CDR3 is 14 residues. CDR3 DNA: TGCAGTGCTGCGGAGCGGGGGGGCATAGAGACCCAGTACTTC. Translation: CSAAERGGIETQYF.

In the case of this clonotype: A read error may produce the germline difference seen at one junction end. V usage is TRBV20-1 and J usage is TRBJ2-1, with 9 bases matching TRBD1. The length of the CDR3 is 14 residues. Germline values: CDR1 DFQATT, CDR2 SNEGSKA (reference sequence). The CDR3 loop is CSVRNPQGANEQFF. In nucleotides, the CDR3 is TGCAGTGTTAGAAACCCACAGGGGGCAAATGAGCAGTTCTTC.

This clonotype is a singleton in its sample. J is TRBJ2-6 and V is TRBV7-2; possible D gene TRBD1, 6 bases. Trimming pared 1 base from V and 4 bases from J, leaving 17 bases between. The CDR3 totals 18 residues. Germline assignment: CDR1 SGHTA and CDR2 FQGNSA. CDR3 nucleotides: TGTGCCAGCAGCTTAGTAGGACAGAAATTCTCGGGGGCCAACGTCCTGACTTTC. This translates into CASSLVGQKFSGANVLTF.

This rearrangement joins TRBV6-6 to TRBJ2-3; D possibly corresponds to TRBD2 (5 bases). Germline CDR1 MNHNY, CDR2 SVGAGI (reference sequence). The CDR3 spans 14 residues. V was clipped by 5 bases and J by 5 bases, with 14 bases between them. CDR3 amino acids: CASSHTSWVDTQYF. CDR3 DNA sequence: TGTGCCAGCAGTCATACTAGTTGGGTAGATACGCAGTATTTT.